This T cell receptor (beta chain) was recorded in a study of response to subunit inactivated influenza vaccine. TCRdb ran MiXCR on the RT-PCR reads and lists one entry per CDR3 protein. The table includes more than 450,000 distinct CDR3 sequences, about 10% detected once. In its sample, this clonotype was seen a few times. The antigen is unknown. CDR1 is MNHEY, CDR2 SMNVEV, per germline (reference sequence). The V end lost 2 bases, the J end lost 6 bases, and 8 bases lay between the germline ends. This CDR3 spans 13 amino acids. General study findings and limits: Each seasonal flu vaccination may recruit only limited new T cells, authors suggested.

The sequence was collected from a man aged 45-65 years who received an inactivated influenza vaccine. The rearrangement links TRBV27 to TRBJ2-1, with D maybe TRBD2 (5 bases). This material consisted of PBMCs from blood, taken on the day of vaccination. The CDR3 nucleotides are TGTGCCAGCAGTTTAGACGGGATCAATGAGCAGTTCTTC. This encodes CASSLDGINEQFF.